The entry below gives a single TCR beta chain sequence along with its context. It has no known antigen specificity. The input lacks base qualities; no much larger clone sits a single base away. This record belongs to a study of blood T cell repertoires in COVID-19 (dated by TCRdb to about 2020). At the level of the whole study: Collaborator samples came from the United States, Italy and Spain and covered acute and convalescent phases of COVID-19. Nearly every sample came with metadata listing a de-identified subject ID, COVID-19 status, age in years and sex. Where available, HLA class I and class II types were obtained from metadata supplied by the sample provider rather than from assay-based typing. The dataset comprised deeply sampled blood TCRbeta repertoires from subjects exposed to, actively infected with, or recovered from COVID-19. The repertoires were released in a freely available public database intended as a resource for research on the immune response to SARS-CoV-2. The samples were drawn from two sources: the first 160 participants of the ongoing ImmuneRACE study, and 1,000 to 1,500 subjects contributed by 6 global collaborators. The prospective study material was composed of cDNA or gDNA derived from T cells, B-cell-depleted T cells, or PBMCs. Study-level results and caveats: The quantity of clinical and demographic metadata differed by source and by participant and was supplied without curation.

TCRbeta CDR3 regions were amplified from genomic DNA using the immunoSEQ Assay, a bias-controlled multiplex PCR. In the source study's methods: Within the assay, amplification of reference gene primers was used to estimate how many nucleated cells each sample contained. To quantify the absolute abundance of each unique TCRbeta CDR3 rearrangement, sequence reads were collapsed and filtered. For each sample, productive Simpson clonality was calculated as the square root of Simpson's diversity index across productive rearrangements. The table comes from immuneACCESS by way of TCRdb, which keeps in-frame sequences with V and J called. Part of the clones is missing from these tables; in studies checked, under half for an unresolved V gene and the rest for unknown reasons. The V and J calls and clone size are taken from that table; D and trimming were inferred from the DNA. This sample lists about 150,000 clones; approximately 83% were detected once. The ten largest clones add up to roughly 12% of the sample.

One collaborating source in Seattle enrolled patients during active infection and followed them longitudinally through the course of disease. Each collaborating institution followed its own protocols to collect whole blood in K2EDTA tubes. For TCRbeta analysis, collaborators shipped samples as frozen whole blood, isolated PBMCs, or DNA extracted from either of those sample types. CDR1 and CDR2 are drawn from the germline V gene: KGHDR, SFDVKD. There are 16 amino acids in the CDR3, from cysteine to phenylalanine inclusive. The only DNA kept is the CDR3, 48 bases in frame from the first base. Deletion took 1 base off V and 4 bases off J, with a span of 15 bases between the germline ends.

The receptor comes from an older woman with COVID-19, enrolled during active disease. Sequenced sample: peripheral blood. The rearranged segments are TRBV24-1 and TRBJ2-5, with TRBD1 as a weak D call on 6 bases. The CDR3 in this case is CATSDFRGAIGETQYF. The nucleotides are TGTGCCACCAGTGATTTCAGGGGTGCTATAGGAGAGACCCAGTACTTC.